The entry below gives a single T cell receptor (beta chain) sequence along with its context. The entry originates in a study of blood T cell repertoires in COVID-19. The CDR3 runs 16 residues. Germline CDR1 MNHEY, CDR2 SMNVEV (reference sequence). The J segment lost 3 bases and the V segment lost 0 bases, leaving 5 bases of the junction unmatched. Data came from immunoSEQ multiplex PCR; TCRdb stores just in-frame clones and leaves some out. The repertoire has approximately 350,000 clones, 80% to 90% of them found once; the top ten carry about 6%. The specimen sequenced was peripheral blood. This clonotype was obtained from a woman aged 45-59 years with COVID-19, enrolled during active disease. J is TRBJ2-7 and V is TRBV27; 10 bases line up with TRBD1. CDR3 in DNA: TGTGCCAGCAGTTTATCGTGGTGGACAGGGGGCTACGAGCAGTACTTC. Residues: CASSLSWWTGGYEQYF.